This is a list of T cell receptor beta chains from one sample in a study of CXCR3-negative and CXCR3-positive naive CD8 T cells. TCRdb reprocessed the 5' RACE reads; each CDR3 protein has one entry and no DNA is given. The sample table sets out 70,000 to 95,000 distinct CDR3 sequences. The sample taken for sequencing was naive CXCR3- CD8+ T cells from blood. The source of these receptors is a human donor in good health. Some clones in this sample may be carry-over from other donors' samples. Each CDR3 is given with its conserved first and last residue. Fields, in order: V gene, J gene, CDR3 protein.

TRBV29-1	TRBJ1-1	CSAASGLLNTEAFF
TRBV6-4	TRBJ1-1	CAIGRHHTEAFF
TRBV20-1	TRBJ2-7	CSASPLQGGSYEQYF
TRBV7-9	TRBJ2-7	CASSLGNGNRNEQYF
TRBV7-9	TRBJ2-3	CASSSSLAGDTDTQYF
TRBV7-2	TRBJ2-3	CASSFPGTRGDTQYF
TRBV28	TRBJ2-7	CASSLSDRGNEQYF
TRBV7-9	TRBJ1-5	CASSLGINGMKHF
TRBV28	TRBJ2-5	CASSVYRVQETQYF
TRBV20-1	TRBJ2-7	CSARGRLSYEQYF
TRBV7-9	TRBJ1-2	CASSPGQGVYGYTF
TRBV29-1	TRBJ1-1	CSVGDRPPAPTEAFF
TRBV28	TRBJ2-3	CASSWTGSGGDTQYF
TRBV7-2	TRBJ2-7	CASSWGNVAYEQYF
TRBV7-2	TRBJ2-2	CASSLEATGELFF
TRBV7-9	TRBJ2-3	CASSPRSGASTDTQYF
TRBV6-2/TRBV6-3	TRBJ1-1	CASRTDRENTEAFF
TRBV28	TRBJ2-7	CASSLLRTGEQYF
TRBV11-3	TRBJ1-1	CASSLQDLNTEAFF
TRBV29-1	TRBJ2-3	CSVELGGTDTQYF
TRBV29-1	TRBJ2-7	CSAAGTGVSYEQYF
TRBV7-3	TRBJ2-5	CASSPLGRGDWAETQYF
TRBV20-1	TRBJ2-7	CSANRVDSTPTYEQYF
TRBV4-2	TRBJ2-1	CASSQDAGGTYNEQFF
TRBV5-1	TRBJ2-2	CASSLAASTGELFF
TRBV10-3	TRBJ2-7	CAISARGINTLGVREQYF
TRBV12-3/TRBV12-4	TRBJ1-2	CASSGTGYGYTF